This entry lists 7 T cell receptor beta chains sequenced from one sample in a study of blood T cell repertoires in COVID-19. Sequencing used immunoSEQ multiplex PCR; TCRdb keeps in-frame clones, though not all of them. Seen here are around 310,000 clones, about nine tenths observed once, and the top ten hold around a tenth. Sequencing used PBMCs or T cells enriched from blood (not recorded which). The receptor source for this set is a middle-aged woman who had recovered from COVID-19.

The rearrangement links TRBV9 to TRBJ1-2, with D possibly being TRBD1 (5 bases). This CDR3 comprises 13 residues. Looked up from germline, CDR1 is SGDLS and CDR2 is YYNGEE. The ends were cut back, 7 bases at V and 4 bases at J, with 14 bases in the middle. Here the CDR3 reads CASAGLDGYGYTF. In DNA form, the CDR3 reads TGTGCCAGCGCAGGGTTGGATGGCTATGGCTACACCTTC.

This chain connects TRBV12-3 or TRBV12-4 to TRBJ1-5, with unresolved D. V was pared by 3 bases and J by 11 bases, with 11 bases between. The CDR3 has 12 residues. The CDR3 DNA follows: TGTGCCAGCAGTTTTCAACTCTTAGCCCAGCATTTT. Protein: CASSFQLLAQHF.

This clone was counted once. The V gene is TRBV29-1, the J gene TRBJ2-1; the match to TRBD1 covers 8 bases. Germline V CDR1 and CDR2: SQVTM, ANQGSEA. The V and J ends lost 6 bases and 7 bases, in that order; junction bases with no gene match: 11. This CDR3 has 14 amino acids. CDR3 in DNA: TGCAGCGTAGACCGGACAGGGCTGAGGAATGAGCAGTTCTTC. Its translation: CSVDRTGLRNEQFF.

The gene calls are TRBV2 and TRBJ2-1; 11 bases are shared with TRBD2. There are 18 residues in the CDR3. J gave up 0 bases and V 5 bases, and 9 bases lay outside the gene matches. CDR1 SNHLY and CDR2 FYNNEI come from the germline V gene. The DNA for the CDR3 is TGTGCCAGCAGTTCGGGACTAGCGGTACTGAGCTCCTACAATGAGCAGTTCTTC. Translating it yields CASSSGLAVLSSYNEQFF.

The sample holds one count of this clone. The rearrangement links TRBV2 to TRBJ2-1; D is possibly TRBD1 (6 bases). Trimming cost V 10 bases and J 5 bases, with 12 bases left between them. This CDR3 is 12 amino acids long. Germline V gene data show CDR1 as SNHLY and CDR2 as FYNNEI. The CDR3 region has the DNA TGTGCCACCCAGGGGAGTAACAATGAGCAGTTCTTC. Translated, it gives CATQGSNNEQFF.

The table lists this clone with a few counts. V is TRBV20-1 and J is TRBJ1-1; unclear D gene. The V gene's germline CDR1 is DFQATT and CDR2 SNEGSKA (reference sequence). The V end was cut by 3 bases, the J end by 2 bases, with 7 bases between. The CDR3 runs to 12 residues. The CDR3 nucleotides are TGCAGTGCTAGTGGCGGTAACACTGAAGCTTTCTTT. This sequence encodes CSASGGNTEAFF.

This chain uses TRBV9 with TRBJ2-2; D possibly corresponds to TRBD2 (6 bases). The V gene's germline CDR1 is SGDLS and CDR2 YYNGEE. V lost 2 bases to trimming and J lost 1 base, with 9 bases between them. There are 15 residues in the CDR3. The CDR3 spells CASSVGGKNTGELFF. In DNA form, the CDR3 reads TGTGCCAGCAGCGTTGGGGGGAAGAACACCGGGGAGCTGTTTTTT. The whole variable domain, remainder taken from reference TRBV9 and TRBJ2-2, is DSGVTQTPKHLITATGQRVTLRCSPRSGDLSVYWYQQSLDQGLQFLIQYYNGEERAKGNILERFSAQQFPDLHSELNLSSLELGDSALYFCASSVGGKNTGELFFGEGSRLTVL.